This TCR beta chain was identified in a study of cytomegalovirus exposure and HLA in healthy donors. The study's findings and limits: The study labeled 150 or so TCR beta chains cytomegalovirus-associated. The tendency of first-cohort TCR clusters to co-occur in the roughly 120 validation repertoires was the finding of a later analysis.

This table comes from immunoSEQ multiplex PCR, and its TCRdb copy is limited to in-frame clones, with some not included. The data hold about 58,000 clones, with around 90% observed a single time. V gave up 2 bases and J gave up 0 bases, with 11 bases separating them. Germline CDR1 reads SGHKS; CDR2 reads YYEKEE (reference sequence). The CDR3 has 16 residues. About this clone: What it binds is not known.

Sequenced material: PBMCs. The clonotype comes from a man aged 18 to 35 in good health and CMV-seronegative. This rearrangement joins TRBV5-5 to TRBJ1-4, with a possible D match to TRBD1 (6 bases). In DNA, the CDR3 is TGTGCCAGCAGCTTAGGCAGGGGACCAACTAATGAAAAACTGTTTTTT. Protein product: CASSLGRGPTNEKLFF.